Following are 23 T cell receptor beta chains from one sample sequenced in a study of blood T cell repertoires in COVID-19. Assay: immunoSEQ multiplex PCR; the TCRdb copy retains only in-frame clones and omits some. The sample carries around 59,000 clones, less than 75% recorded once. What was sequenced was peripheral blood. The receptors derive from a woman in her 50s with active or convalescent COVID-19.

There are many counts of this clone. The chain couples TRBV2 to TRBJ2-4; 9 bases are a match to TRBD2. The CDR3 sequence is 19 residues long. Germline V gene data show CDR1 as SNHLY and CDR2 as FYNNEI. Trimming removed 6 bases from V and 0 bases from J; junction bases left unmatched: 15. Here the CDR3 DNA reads TGTGCCAGCAGCCCCGGTGGAGCGGGGGGAGTCTTAGCCAAAAACATTCAGTACTTC. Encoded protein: CASSPGGAGGVLAKNIQYF.

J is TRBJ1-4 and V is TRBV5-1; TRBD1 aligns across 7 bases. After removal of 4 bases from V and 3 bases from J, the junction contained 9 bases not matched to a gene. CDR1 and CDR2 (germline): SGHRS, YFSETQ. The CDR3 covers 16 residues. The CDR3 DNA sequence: TGCGCCAGCAGCGTAGGGCAGGGGGTATCTAATGAAAAACTGTTTTTT. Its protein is CASSVGQGVSNEKLFF.

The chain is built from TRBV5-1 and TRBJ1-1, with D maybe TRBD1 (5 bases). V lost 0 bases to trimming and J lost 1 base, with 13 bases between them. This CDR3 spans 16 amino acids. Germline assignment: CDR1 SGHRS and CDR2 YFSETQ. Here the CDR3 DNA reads TGCGCCAGCAGCTTGGTCGCAGGGAAGGGGAACACTGAAGCTTTCTTT. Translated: CASSLVAGKGNTEAFF. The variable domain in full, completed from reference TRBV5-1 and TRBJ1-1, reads KAGVTQTPRYLIKTRGQQVTLSCSPISGHRSVSWYQQTPGQGLQFLFEYFSETQRNKGNFPGRFSGRQFSNSRSEMNVSTLELGDSALYLCASSLVAGKGNTEAFFGQGTRLTVV.

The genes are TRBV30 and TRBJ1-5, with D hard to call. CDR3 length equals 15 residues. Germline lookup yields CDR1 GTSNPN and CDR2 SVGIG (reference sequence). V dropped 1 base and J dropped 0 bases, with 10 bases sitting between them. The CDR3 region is CAWSGGVGSNQPQHF. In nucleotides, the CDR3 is TGTGCCTGGAGTGGGGGAGTCGGTAGCAATCAGCCCCAGCATTTT.

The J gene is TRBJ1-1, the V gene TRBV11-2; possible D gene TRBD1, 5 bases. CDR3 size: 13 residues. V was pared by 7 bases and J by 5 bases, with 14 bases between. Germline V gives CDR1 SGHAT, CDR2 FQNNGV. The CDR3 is CASTLGGWTEAFF. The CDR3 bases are TGTGCCAGCACCTTGGGGGGTTGGACTGAAGCTTTCTTT.

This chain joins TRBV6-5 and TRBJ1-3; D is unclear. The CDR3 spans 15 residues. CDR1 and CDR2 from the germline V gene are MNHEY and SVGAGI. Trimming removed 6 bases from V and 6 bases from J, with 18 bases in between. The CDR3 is CASRHRVFPLNTIYF. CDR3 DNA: TGTGCCAGCAGGCACCGGGTCTTCCCACTAAACACCATATATTTT.

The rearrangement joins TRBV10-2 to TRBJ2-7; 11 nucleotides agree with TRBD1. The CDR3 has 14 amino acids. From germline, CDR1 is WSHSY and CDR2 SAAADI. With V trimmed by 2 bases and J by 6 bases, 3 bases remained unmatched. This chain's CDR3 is CASSEGGQGGEQYF. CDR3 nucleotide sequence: TGCGCCAGCAGTGAGGGGGGACAGGGGGGCGAGCAGTACTTC.

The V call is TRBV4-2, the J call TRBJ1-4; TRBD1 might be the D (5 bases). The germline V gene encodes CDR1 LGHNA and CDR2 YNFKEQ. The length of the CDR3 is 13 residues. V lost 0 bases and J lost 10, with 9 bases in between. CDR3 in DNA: TGTGCCAGCAGCCAAGACCGGGGGGGAAAACTGTTTTTT. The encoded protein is CASSQDRGGKLFF.

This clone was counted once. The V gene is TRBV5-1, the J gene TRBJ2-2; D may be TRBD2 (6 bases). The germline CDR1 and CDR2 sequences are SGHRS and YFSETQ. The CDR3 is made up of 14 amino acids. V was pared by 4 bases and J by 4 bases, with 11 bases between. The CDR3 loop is CASSEGLTTGELFF. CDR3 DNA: TGCGCCAGCAGCGAGGGACTTACCACCGGGGAGCTGTTTTTT.

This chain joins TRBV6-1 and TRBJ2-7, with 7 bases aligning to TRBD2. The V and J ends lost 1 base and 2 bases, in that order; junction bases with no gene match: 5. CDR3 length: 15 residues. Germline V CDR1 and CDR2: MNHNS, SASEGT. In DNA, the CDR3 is TGTGCCAGCAGTGAAGAACGGGGGAGGGCCTACGAGCAGTACTTC. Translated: CASSEERGRAYEQYF.

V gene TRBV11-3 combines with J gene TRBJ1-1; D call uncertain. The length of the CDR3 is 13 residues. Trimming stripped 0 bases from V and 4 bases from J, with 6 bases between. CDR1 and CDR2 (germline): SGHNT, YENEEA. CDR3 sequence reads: CASSLDLSTEAFF. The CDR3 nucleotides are TGTGCCAGCAGCTTAGATCTGAGCACTGAAGCTTTCTTT.

Here the CDR3 reads CASSFFTGQGTEAFF. The CDR3 DNA reads as TGTGCCAGCAGTTTTTTCACAGGGCAGGGCACTGAAGCTTTCTTT. This rearrangement joins TRBV28 to TRBJ1-1, with D maybe TRBD1 (6 bases). Trimming stripped 3 bases from V and 4 bases from J, with 15 bases between. The CDR3 length is 15 residues. CDR1 and CDR2 from the germline V gene are MDHEN and SYDVKM.

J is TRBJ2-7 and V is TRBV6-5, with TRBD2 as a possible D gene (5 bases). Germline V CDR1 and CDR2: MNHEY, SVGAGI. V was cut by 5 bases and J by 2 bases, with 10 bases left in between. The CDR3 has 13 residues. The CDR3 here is CASSRTRAYEQYF. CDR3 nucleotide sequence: TGTGCCAGCAGTCGAACTAGGGCCTACGAGCAGTACTTC.

The CDR3 loop is CASNRGRFSSYNEQFF. For the CDR3, the DNA is TGTGCCAGCAACCGAGGAAGGTTCAGCTCCTACAATGAGCAGTTCTTC. V is TRBV11-1 and J is TRBJ2-1; D remains unclear. V was trimmed by 7 bases and J by 0 bases, leaving 16 bases between them. Germline loops: CDR1 SGHAT, CDR2 FQDESV (reference sequence). This CDR3 spans 16 amino acids.

CDR3 loop: CASSRGDRGTYNEQFF. Written as DNA, the CDR3 is TGTGCCAGCAGCCGAGGGGACAGGGGAACTTACAATGAGCAGTTCTTC. V gene TRBV7-6 combines with J gene TRBJ2-1; 10 bases agree with TRBD1. V lost 5 bases and J lost 4; bases outside the gene matches: 8. Germline V lookup: CDR1 SGHVS, CDR2 FNYEAQ. The CDR3 has 16 amino acids.

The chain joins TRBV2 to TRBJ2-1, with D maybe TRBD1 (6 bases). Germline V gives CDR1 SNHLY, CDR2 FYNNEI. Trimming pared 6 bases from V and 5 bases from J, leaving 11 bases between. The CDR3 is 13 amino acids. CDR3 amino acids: CASSEQGNNEQFF. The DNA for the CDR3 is TGTGCCAGCAGCGAACAGGGAAACAATGAGCAGTTCTTC.

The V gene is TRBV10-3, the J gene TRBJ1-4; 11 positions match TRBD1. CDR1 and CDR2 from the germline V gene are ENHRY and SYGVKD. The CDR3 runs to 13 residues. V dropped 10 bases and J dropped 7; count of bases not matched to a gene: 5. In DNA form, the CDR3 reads TGTGCCACTGGACAGGGGGCTAGTGAAAAACTGTTTTTT. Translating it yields CATGQGASEKLFF.

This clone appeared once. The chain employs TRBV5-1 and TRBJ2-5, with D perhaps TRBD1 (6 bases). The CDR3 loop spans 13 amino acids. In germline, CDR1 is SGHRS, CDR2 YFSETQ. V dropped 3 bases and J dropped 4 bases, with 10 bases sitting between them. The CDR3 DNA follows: TGCGCCAGCAGCTCCACAGGGAGAGAGACCCAGTACTTC. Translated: CASSSTGRETQYF.

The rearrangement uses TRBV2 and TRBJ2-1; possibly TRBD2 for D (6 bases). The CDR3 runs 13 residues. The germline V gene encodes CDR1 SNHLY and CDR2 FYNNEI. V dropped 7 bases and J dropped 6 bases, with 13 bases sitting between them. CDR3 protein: CASNRDWGNEQFF. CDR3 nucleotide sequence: TGTGCCAGCAACCGGGACTGGGGCAATGAGCAGTTCTTC.

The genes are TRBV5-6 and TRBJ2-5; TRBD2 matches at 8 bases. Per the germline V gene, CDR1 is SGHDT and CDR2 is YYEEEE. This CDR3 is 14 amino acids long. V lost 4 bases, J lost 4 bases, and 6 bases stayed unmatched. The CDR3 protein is CASSIGGGRETQYF. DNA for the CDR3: TGTGCCAGCAGCATCGGGGGGGGTCGAGAGACCCAGTACTTC.

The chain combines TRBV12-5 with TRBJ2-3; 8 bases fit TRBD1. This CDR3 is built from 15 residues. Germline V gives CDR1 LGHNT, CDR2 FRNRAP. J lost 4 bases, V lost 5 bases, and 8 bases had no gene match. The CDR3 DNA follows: TGTGCTAGTGGTCTAAAAGGGACAGGAGCAGATACGCAGTATTTT. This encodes CASGLKGTGADTQYF.

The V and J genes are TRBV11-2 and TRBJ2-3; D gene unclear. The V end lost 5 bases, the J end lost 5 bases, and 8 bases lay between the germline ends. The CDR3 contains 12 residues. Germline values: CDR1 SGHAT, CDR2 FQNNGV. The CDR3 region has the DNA TGTGCCAGCAGCCTATTAGAAGATACGCAGTATTTT. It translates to CASSLLEDTQYF.

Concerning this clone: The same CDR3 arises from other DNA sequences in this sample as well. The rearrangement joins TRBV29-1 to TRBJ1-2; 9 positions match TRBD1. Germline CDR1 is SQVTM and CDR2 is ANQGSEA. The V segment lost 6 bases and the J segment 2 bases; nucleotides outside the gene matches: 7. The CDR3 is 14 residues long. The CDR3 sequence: CSVDRDRANYGYTF. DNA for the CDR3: TGCAGCGTAGATCGGGACAGGGCCAACTATGGCTACACCTTC. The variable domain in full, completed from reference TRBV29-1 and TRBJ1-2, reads SAVISQKPSRDICQRGTSLTIQCQVDSQVTMMFWYRQQPGQSLTLIATANQGSEATYESGFVIDKFPISRPNLTFSTLTVSNMSPEDSSIYLCSVDRDRANYGYTFGSGTRLTVV.